This T cell receptor beta chain was obtained from a study of Graves' ophthalmopathy and Graves' hyperthyroidism. This clonotype was counted between two and nine times. The CDR3 extends over 16 amino acids. V was cut by 10 bases and J by 2 bases, with 20 bases left in between. Germline loops: CDR1 ENHRY, CDR2 SYGVKD. The sequenced template was RNA, covering the TCR beta CDR3 region. RT-PCR was first run with HTBI primers, then multiplex PCR in a second round. MiXCR was run by TCRdb on the multiplex PCR reads, yielding one entry per CDR3 protein. Here the sample spans some 750,000 distinct CDR3 sequences, 35% to 50% being singletons.

V is TRBV10-3 and J is TRBJ2-2; a weak D match, TRBD1 (5 bases). The source is an adult man with Graves' ophthalmopathy. Sequenced: peripheral blood. CDR3 region: CASSPGTQVNTGELFF. CDR3 sequence (DNA): TGTGCCAGCAGCCCCGGTACACAGGTTAACACCGGGGAGCTGTTTTTT.